Presented here are 14 T cell receptor beta chains from one specimen sequenced in a study of blood T cell repertoires in COVID-19. Some clones are missing from TCRdb's copy, which holds only in-frame ones; the method was immunoSEQ multiplex PCR. The table includes roughly 250,000 clones, 70% to 85% detected once. The specimen was peripheral blood. These receptors came from a woman aged 80 or over with acute or convalescent COVID-19.

This chain joins TRBV4-1 and TRBJ1-6; 7 nucleotides agree with TRBD1. V gave up 0 bases and J gave up 6 bases; unmatched junction bases: 11. Germline V lookup: CDR1 MGHRA, CDR2 YSYEKL. The CDR3 runs to 18 residues. The CDR3 loop reads CASSQDSLGQLPNSPLHF. In DNA form, the CDR3 reads TGCGCCAGCAGCCAAGATTCTTTGGGACAGCTTCCTAATTCACCCCTCCACTTT.

The chain recombines TRBV6-2 or TRBV6-3 with TRBJ2-1; the match to TRBD1 covers 10 bases. Unmatched junction bases numbered 6, after V lost 0 bases and J lost 7 bases. From germline, CDR1 is MNHEY and CDR2 SVGEGT. CDR3 length equals 16 residues. CDR3 sequence reads: CASSYSMTGGGNEQFF. The DNA of the CDR3 is TGTGCCAGCAGTTACTCGATGACAGGGGGCGGGAATGAGCAGTTCTTC.

The gene calls are TRBV11-2 and TRBJ2-5, with 7 positions matching TRBD1. V was pared by 5 bases and J by 2 bases, with 2 bases of the junction left unmatched. Germline V gene data show CDR1 as SGHAT and CDR2 as FQNNGV. This CDR3 spans 13 amino acids. The CDR3 loop reads CASSQGQQETQYF. The CDR3 DNA follows: TGTGCCAGCAGCCAGGGACAGCAAGAGACCCAGTACTTC.

This clone was seen a few times. The J gene is TRBJ2-7, the V gene TRBV5-6; 7 bases map to TRBD1. CDR3 length equals 14 residues. CDR1 is SGHDT and CDR2 is YYEEEE in the germline V gene. Losses at the gene ends were 1 base for V and 6 bases for J; bases not matched to a gene: 7. The CDR3 coding sequence is TGTGCCAGCAGCTTGCAACAGGGGATTGGCGAGCAGTACTTC. Translated, it gives CASSLQQGIGEQYF.

V is TRBV23-1 and J is TRBJ1-4; a weak D match, TRBD1 (5 bases). TRBV23-1 is known as an ORF, though its function is uncertain. Trimming shortened V by 2 bases and J by 4 bases, and 17 bases separated the two germline ends. The CDR3 totals 17 residues. The chain's CDR3 is CASSQPTPRALNEKLFF. The CDR3 DNA follows: TGCGCCAGCAGTCAACCGACCCCCAGGGCGCTTAATGAAAAACTGTTTTTT.

The rearrangement joins TRBV6-6 to TRBJ2-1; no clear D. Germline V gives CDR1 MNHNY, CDR2 SVGAGI (reference sequence). This CDR3 region has 10 residues. V shed 10 bases and J shed 6 bases, with 7 bases lying between them. The CDR3 protein is CATLFNEQFF. DNA of the CDR3: TGTGCCACCCTTTTCAATGAGCAGTTCTTC.

The rearrangement joins TRBV7-7 to TRBJ2-2; 7 bases fit TRBD1. V lost 6 bases to trimming and J lost 4 bases; unmatched junction nucleotides: 5. The length of the CDR3 is 14 residues. Germline V gene sequence: CDR1 SSHAT, CDR2 FNYEAQ (reference sequence). The CDR3 here is CASRPQGLTGELFF. The CDR3 DNA is TGTGCCAGCAGGCCACAGGGGCTCACCGGGGAGCTGTTTTTT. Full variable domain (remainder filled in from reference TRBV7-7 and TRBJ2-2): GAGVSQSPRYKVTKRGQDVTLRCDPISSHATLYWYQQALGQGPEFLTYFNYEAQPDKSGLPSDRFSAERPEGSISTLTIQRTEQRDSAMYRCASRPQGLTGELFFGEGSRLTVL.

This chain uses TRBV3-1 (or the pseudogene TRBV3-2) with TRBJ2-2, with 9 bases lining up with TRBD2. CDR3 size: 18 residues. Germline trimming cut 3 bases from V and 3 bases from J; bases unmatched to any gene: 11. The germline V gene has CDR1 LGHDT and CDR2 YNNKEL (reference sequence). CDR3 sequence (DNA): TGTGCCAGCAGCCAGAAATCTGGCGGGGGGGCTTACACCGGGGAGCTGTTTTTT. Residues: CASSQKSGGGAYTGELFF.

This chain uses TRBV9 with TRBJ2-7; 7 bases align to TRBD1. The CDR3 runs 14 residues. Germline V gene data show CDR1 as SGDLS and CDR2 as YYNGEE. V lost 0 bases, J lost 6 bases, and 6 bases stayed unmatched. CDR3 in amino acids: CASSVGAKGAEQYF. For the CDR3, the DNA is TGTGCCAGCAGCGTAGGGGCCAAGGGGGCCGAGCAGTACTTC.

This sequence joins TRBV7-2 and TRBJ2-5; 7 bases match TRBD2. This CDR3 is 14 amino acids long. In germline, CDR1 is SGHTA, CDR2 FQGNSA. The ends lost 4 bases at V and 5 bases at J; junction bases unmatched: 7. The CDR3 DNA reads as TGTGCCAGCAGCTCTCAACTAGCGACGGAGACCCAGTACTTC. This encodes CASSSQLATETQYF. The variable domain in full, completed from reference TRBV7-2 and TRBJ2-5, reads GAGVSQSPSNKVTEKGKDVELRCDPISGHTALYWYRQSLGQGLEFLIYFQGNSAPDKSGLPSDRFSAERTGGSVSTLTIQRTQQEDSAVYLCASSSQLATETQYFGPGTRLLVL.

There are a few counts of this clone. This sequence joins TRBV6-1 and TRBJ2-5; 8 bases fit TRBD2. With 3 bases clipped from V and 2 bases from J, the junction kept 5 bases outside the gene matches. The germline V gene encodes CDR1 MNHNS and CDR2 SASEGT. The CDR3 sequence is 15 residues long. The CDR3 bases are TGTGCCAGCAGTGATCTCGGGAGGGGACAAGAGACCCAGTACTTC. Translating it yields CASSDLGRGQETQYF.

The chain couples TRBV5-1 to TRBJ1-4, with TRBD1 matching over 9 bases. Germline CDR1 reads SGHRS; CDR2 reads YFSETQ. V lost 0 bases and J lost 8; bases outside the gene matches: 2. CDR3 length: 14 amino acids. The CDR3 bases are TGCGCCAGCAGCTTGGAAGGGACAGGGGAAAAACTGTTTTTT. It yields the protein CASSLEGTGEKLFF.

The chain recombines TRBV7-8 with TRBJ2-3; 7 positions match TRBD2. Germline V gives CDR1 SGHVS, CDR2 FQNEAQ. CDR3 length: 15 amino acids. The junction had 7 bases not matched to a gene; V was cut back by 5 bases and J by 2 bases. The CDR3, as DNA: TGTGCCAGCAGCCCCCGGGACTACACCACAGATACGCAGTATTTT. Its translation is CASSPRDYTTDTQYF.

The genes are TRBV7-2 and TRBJ2-1; 8 nucleotides line up with TRBD2. In germline, CDR1 is SGHTA, CDR2 FQGNSA. The CDR3 covers 15 residues. Losses at the gene ends were 1 base for V and 9 bases for J; bases not matched to a gene: 8. CDR3 protein: CASSLGTGGPREQFF. The CDR3 DNA reads TGTGCCAGCAGCTTAGGGACGGGGGGGCCCCGTGAGCAGTTCTTC.